Listed below are T cell receptor beta chains from one sample, sequenced in a study of T cell responses to AZD1222 COVID-19 vaccine. The table came from immunoSEQ multiplex PCR; TCRdb's copy has only in-frame clones and leaves some out. The sample lists 150,000 or so clones, 80% to 90% occurring once. The input for sequencing was peripheral blood, taken on day 0 of AZD1222 vaccination. The receptors shown here come from an adult in good health. Both conserved end residues are trimmed from each CDR3. D genes are given only for firm matches.

J: TRBJ2-1
V: TRBV28
D: TRBD2
CDR3: ASSLGSGGDLEQF

J: TRBJ2-7
V: TRBV10-1
D: .
CDR3: ASSAGRLGNEQY

J: TRBJ2-2
V: TRBV5-4
D: .
CDR3: ASSFPGGGLF

J: TRBJ1-3
V: TRBV29-1
D: .
CDR3: SVPRGTIY

J: TRBJ2-7
V: TRBV6-1
D: .
CDR3: ASSQLNEQY

J: TRBJ1-1
V: TRBV11-3
D: .
CDR3: ASSKGRNTEAF

J: TRBJ2-1
V: TRBV6-6
D: .
CDR3: ASSYPGEGMVEQF

J: TRBJ2-7
V: TRBV19
D: .
CDR3: ASSLGSFDEQY

J: TRBJ2-7
V: TRBV28
D: .
CDR3: ASSSPQGGNYEQY

J: TRBJ1-2
V: TRBV7-9
D: .
CDR3: ASSRDSARSGYT

J: TRBJ1-4
V: TRBV3-1/TRBV3-2
D: TRBD1
CDR3: ASSTRQGSLNEKLF

J: TRBJ1-1
V: TRBV23-1
D: .
CDR3: ASSQAVCGFKAF

J: TRBJ1-3
V: TRBV7-2
D: .
CDR3: ASSLQVYSGNTIY

J: TRBJ2-7
V: TRBV7-8
D: .
CDR3: ASSLLPAYEQY

J: TRBJ1-2
V: TRBV28
D: .
CDR3: ASIQGQGYT

J: TRBJ2-7
V: TRBV28
D: .
CDR3: ASSLLRAEQY

J: TRBJ2-1
V: TRBV5-6
D: .
CDR3: ASSRTSGKNSYNEQF

J: TRBJ2-7
V: TRBV28
D: .
CDR3: ASSWTATYEQY

J: TRBJ1-6
V: TRBV9
D: .
CDR3: ASSGQVNNSPLH

J: TRBJ1-5
V: TRBV6-2/TRBV6-3
D: .
CDR3: ASSPWGNQPQH

J: TRBJ2-2
V: TRBV5-8
D: .
CDR3: ASSPMLAYSNTGELF

J: TRBJ1-1
V: TRBV3-1/TRBV3-2
D: .
CDR3: ASRLIAGGSEAF

J: TRBJ2-2
V: TRBV10-1
D: .
CDR3: ASSEVGTTTNTGELF

J: TRBJ1-2
V: TRBV4-3
D: TRBD1
CDR3: ASSHLRTGGTNYGYT

J: TRBJ2-1
V: TRBV28
D: .
CDR3: ASSRSRRRNEQF

J: TRBJ1-1
V: TRBV29-1
D: .
CDR3: SVGQNTEAF

J: TRBJ2-1
V: TRBV5-4
D: TRBD2
CDR3: ASSRGTSGYNEQF

J: TRBJ2-5
V: TRBV4-1
D: .
CDR3: ASSQIGGKQETQY

J: TRBJ2-1
V: TRBV5-3
D: .
CDR3: ARSSKDRDKGWTHYNEQF

J: TRBJ1-5
V: TRBV13
D: TRBD1
CDR3: ASSLRQGETPYSNQPQH

J: TRBJ2-1
V: TRBV7-9
D: TRBD2
CDR3: ATPGGSYNEQF

J: TRBJ2-7
V: TRBV6-5
D: TRBD1
CDR3: ASRTGGASYEQY

J: TRBJ2-3
V: TRBV5-5
D: .
CDR3: ASSFGIGRATNTQY

J: TRBJ1-1
V: TRBV10-2
D: .
CDR3: ASSETQYTEAF

J: TRBJ1-5
V: TRBV12-3/TRBV12-4
D: .
CDR3: ASSLDSQPQH

J: TRBJ1-1
V: TRBV6-2/TRBV6-3
D: TRBD1
CDR3: ASSMTGGTEAF

J: TRBJ2-7
V: TRBV6-4
D: TRBD1
CDR3: ASIPGQGRYEQY

J: TRBJ1-6
V: TRBV6-1
D: .
CDR3: ASSERFLGAGDSPLH

J: TRBJ1-4
V: TRBV4-1
D: TRBD1
CDR3: ASSQGQGVATNEKLF

J: TRBJ2-3
V: TRBV5-4
D: TRBD2
CDR3: ASSLMGLALTDTQY

J: TRBJ2-6
V: TRBV6-2/TRBV6-3
D: TRBD1
CDR3: ASSYSKMSGQGIRRANVLT

J: TRBJ1-1
V: TRBV2
D: .
CDR3: ASREEGTEAF

J: TRBJ1-4
V: TRBV6-5
D: TRBD1
CDR3: ASSGVGTANEKLF

J: TRBJ2-2
V: TRBV4-3
D: .
CDR3: ASSQRAAGLDNTGELF

J: TRBJ1-2
V: TRBV4-3
D: .
CDR3: ASSPDGLANYGYT

J: TRBJ2-7
V: TRBV27
D: .
CDR3: ASSSYEQY

J: TRBJ2-7
V: TRBV12-3/TRBV12-4
D: .
CDR3: ASGLVYEQY

J: TRBJ2-1
V: TRBV29-1
D: TRBD2
CDR3: SVRREGRGEQF

J: TRBJ1-1
V: TRBV6-5
D: TRBD1
CDR3: ASSQGTGRTEAF

J: TRBJ1-1
V: TRBV28
D: .
CDR3: ASNKVGQLNTEAF

J: TRBJ1-3
V: TRBV9
D: .
CDR3: ASSAPPVHTIY

J: TRBJ2-2
V: TRBV12-3/TRBV12-4
D: .
CDR3: ASSFSGYGELF

J: TRBJ2-6
V: TRBV5-1
D: TRBD1
CDR3: ASSLTTGGISGANVLT

J: TRBJ1-5
V: TRBV7-2
D: TRBD1
CDR3: ASSLRPPGQEYQPQH

J: TRBJ2-1
V: TRBV19
D: .
CDR3: ASSQWARKYNEQF

J: TRBJ2-7
V: TRBV6-5
D: TRBD2
CDR3: ASSRAGGPYEQY

J: TRBJ2-3
V: TRBV18
D: .
CDR3: ASSPPGTRTDTQY